This T cell receptor beta chain was sequenced during a study of T cell clones after liver transplantation. Study-level background: Three of the eight recipients were HCV-positive; the rest had non-autoimmune, non-viral transplant indications.

Germline V gene lookup returns CDR1 LGHNA and CDR2 YNFKEQ. CDR3 length: 14 residues. Trimming pared 4 bases from V and 2 bases from J, leaving 11 bases between. A note on this clone: The antigen remains unidentified.

Study-level points and caveats: Rather than being deleted, graft donor-reactive T cells may have moved into the graft. Low donor cell numbers restricted donor-reactive repertoire measurement in a couple of subjects.

Here immunoSEQ multiplex PCR was the method, and the copy in TCRdb shows in-frame clones only, minus some. The table shows fewer than 70,000 clones, with over 70% occurring only once. Sequences were derived from CD4+ T cells from blood, sampled before liver transplant. The chain carries TRBV4-2 and TRBJ1-2; D is undetermined. This receptor was identified in a human donor who received a liver transplant. The CDR3 here is CASSLEGQNYGYTF. CDR3 in DNA: TGTGCCAGCAGCCTCGAGGGCCAGAACTATGGCTACACCTTC.